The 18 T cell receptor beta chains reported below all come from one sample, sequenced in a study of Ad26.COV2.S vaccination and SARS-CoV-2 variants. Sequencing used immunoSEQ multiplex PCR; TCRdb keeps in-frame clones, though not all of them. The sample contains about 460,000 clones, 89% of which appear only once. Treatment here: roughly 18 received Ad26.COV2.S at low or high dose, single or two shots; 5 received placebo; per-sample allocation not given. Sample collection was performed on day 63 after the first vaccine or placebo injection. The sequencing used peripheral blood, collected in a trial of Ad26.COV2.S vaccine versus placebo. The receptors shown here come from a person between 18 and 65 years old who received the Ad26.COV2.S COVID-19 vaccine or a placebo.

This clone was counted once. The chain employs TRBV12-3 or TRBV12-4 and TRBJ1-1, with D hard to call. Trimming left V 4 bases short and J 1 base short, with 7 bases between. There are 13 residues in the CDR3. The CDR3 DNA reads TGTGCCAGCAGTTACGGGAGGAACACTGAAGCTTTCTTT. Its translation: CASSYGRNTEAFF.

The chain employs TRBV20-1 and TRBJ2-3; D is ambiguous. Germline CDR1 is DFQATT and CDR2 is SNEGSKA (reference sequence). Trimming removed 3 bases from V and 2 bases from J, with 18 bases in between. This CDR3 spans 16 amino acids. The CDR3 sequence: CSASFVEVPITDTQYF. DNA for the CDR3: TGCAGTGCTAGTTTTGTCGAAGTACCAATCACAGATACGCAGTATTTT.

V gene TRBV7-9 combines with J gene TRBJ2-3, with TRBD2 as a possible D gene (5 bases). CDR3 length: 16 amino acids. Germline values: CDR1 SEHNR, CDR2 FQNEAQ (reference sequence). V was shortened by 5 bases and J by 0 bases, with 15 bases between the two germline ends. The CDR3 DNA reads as TGTGCCAGCAGCCACCTCCAGAGCGGAAGCACAGATACGCAGTATTTT. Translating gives CASSHLQSGSTDTQYF.

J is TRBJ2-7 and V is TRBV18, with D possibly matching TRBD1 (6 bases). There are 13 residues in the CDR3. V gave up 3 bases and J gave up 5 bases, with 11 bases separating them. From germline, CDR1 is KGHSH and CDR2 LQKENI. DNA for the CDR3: TGTGCCAGCTCACCTGGGGGCGCAAACGAGCAGTACTTC. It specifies CASSPGGANEQYF.

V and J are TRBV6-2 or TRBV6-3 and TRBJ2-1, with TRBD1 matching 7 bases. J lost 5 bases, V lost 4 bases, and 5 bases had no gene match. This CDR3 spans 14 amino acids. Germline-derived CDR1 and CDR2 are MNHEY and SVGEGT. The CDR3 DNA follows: TGTGCCAGCAGTTTTGGGACAGCGAACAATGAGCAGTTCTTC. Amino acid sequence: CASSFGTANNEQFF.

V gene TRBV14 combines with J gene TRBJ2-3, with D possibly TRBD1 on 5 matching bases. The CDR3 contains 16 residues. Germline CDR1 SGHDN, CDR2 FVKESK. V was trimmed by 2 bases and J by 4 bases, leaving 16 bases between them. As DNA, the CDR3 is TGTGCCAGCAGCCAATCCTACTCCAGGGCTGCAGATACGCAGTATTTT. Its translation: CASSQSYSRAADTQYF.

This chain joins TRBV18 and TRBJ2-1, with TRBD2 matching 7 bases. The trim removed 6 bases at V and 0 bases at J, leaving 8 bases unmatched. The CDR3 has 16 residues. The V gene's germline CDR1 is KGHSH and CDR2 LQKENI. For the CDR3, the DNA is TGTGCCAGCTCCCAGGGACTACGGAGCTCCTACAATGAGCAGTTCTTC. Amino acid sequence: CASSQGLRSSYNEQFF.

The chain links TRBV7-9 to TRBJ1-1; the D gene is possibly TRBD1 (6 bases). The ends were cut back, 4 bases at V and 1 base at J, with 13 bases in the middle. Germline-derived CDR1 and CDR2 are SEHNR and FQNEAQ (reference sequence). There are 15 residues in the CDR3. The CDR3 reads CASSSHGTPNTEAFF. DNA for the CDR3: TGTGCCAGCAGCTCTCACGGGACACCGAACACTGAAGCTTTCTTT. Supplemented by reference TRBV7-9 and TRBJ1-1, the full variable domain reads DTGVSQNPRHKITKRGQNVTFRCDPISEHNRLYWYRQTLGQGPEFLTYFQNEAQLEKSRLLSDRFSAERPKGSFSTLEIQRTEQGDSAMYLCASSSHGTPNTEAFFGQGTRLTVV.

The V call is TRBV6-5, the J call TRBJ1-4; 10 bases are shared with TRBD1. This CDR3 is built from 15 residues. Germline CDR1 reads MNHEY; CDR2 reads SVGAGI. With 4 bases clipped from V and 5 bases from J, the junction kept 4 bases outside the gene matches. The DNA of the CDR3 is TGTGCCAGCAGTTCGGACAGGGGGTCGAATGAAAAACTGTTTTTT. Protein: CASSSDRGSNEKLFF.

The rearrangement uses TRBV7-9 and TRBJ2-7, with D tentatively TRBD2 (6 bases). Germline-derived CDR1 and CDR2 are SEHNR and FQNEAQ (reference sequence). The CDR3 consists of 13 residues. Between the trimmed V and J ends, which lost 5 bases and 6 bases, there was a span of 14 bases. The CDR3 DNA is TGTGCCAGCAGCCCCGGCGGGGTAAGCGAGCAGTACTTC. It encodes CASSPGGVSEQYF.

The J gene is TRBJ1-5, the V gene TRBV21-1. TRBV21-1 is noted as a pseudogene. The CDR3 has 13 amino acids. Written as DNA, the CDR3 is TGTGCCAGCAGCAAATGGGGTTTTCAGCCCCAGCATTTT. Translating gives CASSKWGFQPQHF.

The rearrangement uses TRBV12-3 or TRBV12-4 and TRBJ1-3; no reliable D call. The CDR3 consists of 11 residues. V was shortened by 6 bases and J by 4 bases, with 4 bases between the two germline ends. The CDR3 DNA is TGTGCCAGCAGCGTGGGAAACACCATATATTTT. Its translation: CASSVGNTIYF.

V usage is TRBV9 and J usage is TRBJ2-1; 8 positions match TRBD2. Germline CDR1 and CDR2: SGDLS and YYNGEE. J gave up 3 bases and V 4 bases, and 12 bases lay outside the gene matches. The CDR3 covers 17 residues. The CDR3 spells CASSPQGRREDYNEQFF. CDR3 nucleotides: TGTGCCAGCAGCCCCCAGGGGAGGCGGGAGGACTACAATGAGCAGTTCTTC.

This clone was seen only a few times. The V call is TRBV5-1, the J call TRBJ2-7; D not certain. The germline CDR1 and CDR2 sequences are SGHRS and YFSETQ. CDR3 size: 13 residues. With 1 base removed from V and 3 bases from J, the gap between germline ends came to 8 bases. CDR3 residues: CASSLRTGYEQYF. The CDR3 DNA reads TGCGCCAGCAGCTTGAGGACGGGCTACGAGCAGTACTTC.

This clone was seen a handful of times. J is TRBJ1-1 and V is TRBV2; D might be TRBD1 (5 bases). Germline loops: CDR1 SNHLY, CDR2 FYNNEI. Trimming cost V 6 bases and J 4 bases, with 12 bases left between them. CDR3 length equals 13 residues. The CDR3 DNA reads TGTGCCAGCAGCTCAGGGAGGGGCACTGAAGCTTTCTTT. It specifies CASSSGRGTEAFF.

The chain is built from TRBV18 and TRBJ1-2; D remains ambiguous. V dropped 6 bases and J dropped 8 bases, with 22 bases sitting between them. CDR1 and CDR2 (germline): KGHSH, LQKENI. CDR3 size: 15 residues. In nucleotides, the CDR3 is TGTGCCAGCTCGCCCGAGACAAGGGTCTCGAGGGGCTACACCTTC. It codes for CASSPETRVSRGYTF. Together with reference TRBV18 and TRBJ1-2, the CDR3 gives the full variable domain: NAGVMQNPRHLVRRRGQEARLRCSPMKGHSHVYWYRQLPEEGLKFMVYLQKENIIDESGMPKERFSAEFPKEGPSILRIQQVVRGDSAAYFCASSPETRVSRGYTFGSGTRLTVV.

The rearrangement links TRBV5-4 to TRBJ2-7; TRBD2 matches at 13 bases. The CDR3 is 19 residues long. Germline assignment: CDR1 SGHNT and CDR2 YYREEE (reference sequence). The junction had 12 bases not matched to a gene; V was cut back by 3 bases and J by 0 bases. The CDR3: CASSYDGLAGVPSSYEQYF. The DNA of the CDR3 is TGTGCCAGCAGCTATGATGGACTAGCGGGAGTCCCTAGCTCCTACGAGCAGTACTTC.

In nucleotides, the CDR3 is TGTGCCAGCACCTCCCGGACAGGAAACAATTCACCCCTCCACTTT. It is translated as CASTSRTGNNSPLHF. The J gene is TRBJ1-6, the V gene TRBV25-1; TRBD1 matches 7 bases. The length of the CDR3 is 15 residues. Looked up from germline, CDR1 is MGHDK and CDR2 is SYGVNS. After removal of 7 bases from V and 7 bases from J, the junction contained 10 bases not matched to a gene. The variable domain in full, completed from reference TRBV25-1 and TRBJ1-6, reads EADIYQTPRYLVIGTGKKITLECSQTMGHDKMYWYQQDPGMELHLIHYSYGVNSTEKGDLSSESTVSRIRTEHFPLTLESARPSHTSQYLCASTSRTGNNSPLHFGNGTRLTVT.